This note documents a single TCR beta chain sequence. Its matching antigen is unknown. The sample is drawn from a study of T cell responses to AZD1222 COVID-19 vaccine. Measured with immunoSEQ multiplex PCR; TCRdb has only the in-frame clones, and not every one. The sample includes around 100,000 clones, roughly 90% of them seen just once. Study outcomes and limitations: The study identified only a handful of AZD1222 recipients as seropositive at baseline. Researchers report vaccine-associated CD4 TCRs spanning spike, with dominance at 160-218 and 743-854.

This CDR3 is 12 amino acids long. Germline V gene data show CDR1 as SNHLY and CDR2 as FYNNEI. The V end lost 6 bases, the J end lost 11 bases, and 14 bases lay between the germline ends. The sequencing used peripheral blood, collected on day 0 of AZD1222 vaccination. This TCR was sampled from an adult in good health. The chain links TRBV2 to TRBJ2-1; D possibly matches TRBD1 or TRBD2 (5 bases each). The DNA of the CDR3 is TGTGCCAGCAGCCCGGGGACCTTCCAGCAGTTCTTC. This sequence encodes CASSPGTFQQFF.